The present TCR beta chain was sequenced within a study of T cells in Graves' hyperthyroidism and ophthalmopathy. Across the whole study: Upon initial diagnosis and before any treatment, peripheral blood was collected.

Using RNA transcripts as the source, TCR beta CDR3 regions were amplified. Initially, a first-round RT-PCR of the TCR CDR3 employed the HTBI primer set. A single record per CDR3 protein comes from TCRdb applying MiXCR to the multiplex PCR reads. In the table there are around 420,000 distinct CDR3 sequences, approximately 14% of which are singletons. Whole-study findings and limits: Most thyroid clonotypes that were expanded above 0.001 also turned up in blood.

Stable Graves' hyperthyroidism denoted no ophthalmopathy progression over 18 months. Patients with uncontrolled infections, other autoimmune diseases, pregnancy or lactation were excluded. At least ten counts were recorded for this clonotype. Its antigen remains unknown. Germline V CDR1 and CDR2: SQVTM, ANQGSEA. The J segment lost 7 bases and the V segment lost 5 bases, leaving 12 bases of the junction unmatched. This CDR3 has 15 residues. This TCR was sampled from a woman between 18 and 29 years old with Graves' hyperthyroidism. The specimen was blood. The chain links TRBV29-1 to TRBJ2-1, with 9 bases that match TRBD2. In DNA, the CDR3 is TGCAGCGTTCGATCTCGGCGGGAGGGCCTGAATGAGCAGTTCTTC. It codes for CSVRSRREGLNEQFF.